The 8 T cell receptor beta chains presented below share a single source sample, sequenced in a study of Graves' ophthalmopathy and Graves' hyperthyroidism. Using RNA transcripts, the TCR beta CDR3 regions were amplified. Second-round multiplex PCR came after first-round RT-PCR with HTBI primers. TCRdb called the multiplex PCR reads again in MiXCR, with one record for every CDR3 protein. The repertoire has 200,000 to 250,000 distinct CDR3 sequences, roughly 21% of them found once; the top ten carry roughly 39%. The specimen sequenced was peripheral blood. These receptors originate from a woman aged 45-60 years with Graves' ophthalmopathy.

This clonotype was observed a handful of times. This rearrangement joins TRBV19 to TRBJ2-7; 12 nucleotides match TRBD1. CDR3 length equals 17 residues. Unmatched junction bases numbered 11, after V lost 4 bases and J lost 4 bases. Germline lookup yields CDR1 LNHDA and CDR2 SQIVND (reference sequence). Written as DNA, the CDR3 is TGTGCCAGTAGTAGAACGGCACCGGGACAGGGGGCTTACGAGCAGTACTTC. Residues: CASSRTAPGQGAYEQYF.

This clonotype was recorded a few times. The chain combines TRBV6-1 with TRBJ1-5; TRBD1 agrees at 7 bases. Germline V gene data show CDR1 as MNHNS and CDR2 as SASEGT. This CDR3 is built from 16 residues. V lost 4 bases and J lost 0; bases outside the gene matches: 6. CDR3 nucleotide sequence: TGTGCCAGCAGTGGGCGACAGGGACCTAGCAATCAGCCCCAGCATTTT. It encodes CASSGRQGPSNQPQHF.

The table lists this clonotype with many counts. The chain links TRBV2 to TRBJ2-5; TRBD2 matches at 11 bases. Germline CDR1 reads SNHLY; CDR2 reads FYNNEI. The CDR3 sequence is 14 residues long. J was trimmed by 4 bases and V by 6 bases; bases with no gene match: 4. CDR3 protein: CASRLGLAGETQYF. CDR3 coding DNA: TGTGCCAGCAGGCTTGGACTAGCGGGAGAGACCCAGTACTTC.

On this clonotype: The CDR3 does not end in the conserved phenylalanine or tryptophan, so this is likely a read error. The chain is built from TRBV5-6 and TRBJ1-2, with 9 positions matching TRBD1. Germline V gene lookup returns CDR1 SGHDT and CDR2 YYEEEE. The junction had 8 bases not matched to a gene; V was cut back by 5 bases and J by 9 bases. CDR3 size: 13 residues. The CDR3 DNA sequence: TGTGCCAGCAGTCCCGGGACAGGGAACCGCTACACCGTC. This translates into CASSPGTGNRYTV.

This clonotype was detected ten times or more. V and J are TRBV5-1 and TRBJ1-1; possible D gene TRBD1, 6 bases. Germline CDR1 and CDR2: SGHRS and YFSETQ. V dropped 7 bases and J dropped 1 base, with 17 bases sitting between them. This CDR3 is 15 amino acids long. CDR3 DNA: TGCGCCAGCTCGGCCGGGGGCGCAGGGAACACTGAAGCTTTCTTT. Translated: CASSAGGAGNTEAFF.

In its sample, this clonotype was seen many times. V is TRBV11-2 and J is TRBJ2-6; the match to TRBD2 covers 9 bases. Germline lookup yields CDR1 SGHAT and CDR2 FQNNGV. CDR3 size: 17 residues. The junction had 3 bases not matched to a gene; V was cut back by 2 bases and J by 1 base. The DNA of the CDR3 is TGTGCCAGCAGCTTACGTAGCGGGAGATCTGGGGCCAACGTCCTGACTTTC. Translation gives CASSLRSGRSGANVLTF.

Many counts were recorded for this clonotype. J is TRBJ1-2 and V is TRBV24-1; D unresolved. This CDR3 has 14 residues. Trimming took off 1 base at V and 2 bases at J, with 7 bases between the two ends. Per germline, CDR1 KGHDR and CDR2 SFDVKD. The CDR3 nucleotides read TGTGCCACCAGTGATTTAAGGGCCAACTATGGCTACACCTTC. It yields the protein CATSDLRANYGYTF.

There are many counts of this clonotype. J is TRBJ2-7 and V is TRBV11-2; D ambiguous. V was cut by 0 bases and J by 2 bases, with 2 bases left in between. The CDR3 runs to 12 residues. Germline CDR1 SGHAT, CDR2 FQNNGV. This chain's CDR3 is CASSLDPYEQYF. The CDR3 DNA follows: TGTGCCAGCAGCTTAGATCCCTACGAGCAGTACTTC. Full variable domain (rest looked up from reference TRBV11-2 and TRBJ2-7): EAGVAQSPRYKIIEKRQSVAFWCNPISGHATLYWYQQILGQGPKLLIQFQNNGVVDDSQLPKDRFSAERLKGVDSTLKIQPAKLEDSAVYLCASSLDPYEQYFGPGTRLTVT.